Below, 3 T cell receptor beta chains from the same sample are listed, as sequenced in a study of Graves' ophthalmopathy and Graves' hyperthyroidism. RNA transcripts yielded amplified TCR beta CDR3 regions. Second-round multiplex PCR came after a first-round RT-PCR that employed HTBI primers. TCRdb ran MiXCR on the multiplex PCR reads and lists one entry per CDR3 protein. This sample has hundreds of thousands of distinct CDR3 sequences, with over 20% found just once. Material for sequencing was peripheral blood. Every receptor here comes from a woman aged 18-30 years with stable Graves' hyperthyroidism. Some clones in this sample may be carry-over from other donors' samples.

This chain joins TRBV20-1 and TRBJ2-5, with TRBD1 as a possible D gene (5 bases). V dropped 7 bases and J dropped 1 base, with 10 bases sitting between them. The CDR3 extends over 12 amino acids. The V gene's germline CDR1 is DFQATT and CDR2 SNEGSKA (reference sequence). The chain's CDR3 is CSVQGTQETQYF. CDR3 coding DNA: TGCAGTGTTCAGGGAACCCAAGAGACCCAGTACTTC.

This clonotype has at least ten counts. The chain joins TRBV6-2 or TRBV6-3 to TRBJ2-4; D gene uncertain. The CDR3 extends over 13 amino acids. The ends were cut back, 7 bases at V and 0 bases at J, with 7 bases in the middle. In germline, CDR1 is MNHEY, CDR2 SVGEGT. In nucleotides, the CDR3 is TGTGCCAGCAAATGGCAAGCCAAAAACATTCAGTACTTC. Translated: CASKWQAKNIQYF.

This clonotype appeared many times. This rearrangement joins TRBV27 to TRBJ1-6; D call uncertain. CDR1 and CDR2 (germline): MNHEY, SMNVEV (reference sequence). V dropped 9 bases and J dropped 0 bases, with 15 bases sitting between them. The CDR3 extends over 16 amino acids. This CDR3 reads CASTQRASSYNSPLHF. The CDR3 DNA sequence: TGTGCCAGTACCCAGAGGGCCAGCTCCTATAATTCACCCCTCCACTTT.